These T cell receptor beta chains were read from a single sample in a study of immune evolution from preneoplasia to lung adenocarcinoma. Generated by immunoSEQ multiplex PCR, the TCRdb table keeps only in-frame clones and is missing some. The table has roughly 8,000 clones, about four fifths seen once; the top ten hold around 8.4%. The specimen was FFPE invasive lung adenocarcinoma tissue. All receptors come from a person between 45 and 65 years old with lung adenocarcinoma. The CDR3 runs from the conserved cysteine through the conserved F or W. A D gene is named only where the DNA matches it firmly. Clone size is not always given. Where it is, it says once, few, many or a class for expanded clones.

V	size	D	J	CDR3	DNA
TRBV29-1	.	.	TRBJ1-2	CSVTQIGGLVGYTF	TGCAGCGTTACCCAGATCGGGGGGCTGGTTGGCTACACCTTC
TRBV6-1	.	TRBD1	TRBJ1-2	CASTNGQGAGYGYTF	TGTGCCAGCACCAATGGACAGGGGGCGGGCTATGGCTACACCTTC
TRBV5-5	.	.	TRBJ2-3	CASSFPGSTDTQYF	TGTGCCAGCAGCTTTCCGGGGAGCACAGATACGCAGTATTTT
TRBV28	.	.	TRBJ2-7	CASTATVEQYF	TGTGCCAGCACTGCGACGGTCGAGCAGTACTTC
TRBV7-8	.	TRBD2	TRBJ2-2	CASSLGGSSGVNTGELFF	TGTGCCAGCAGCTTAGGCGGGTCTAGCGGAGTTAACACCGGGGAGCTGTTTTTT
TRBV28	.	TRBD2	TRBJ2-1	CASSSLAGVNEQFF	TGTGCCAGCAGTTCACTAGCGGGAGTTAATGAGCAGTTCTTC
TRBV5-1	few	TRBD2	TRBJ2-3	CASSFAASGNTDTQYF	TGCGCCAGCAGCTTCGCGGCTAGCGGGAACACAGATACGCAGTATTTT
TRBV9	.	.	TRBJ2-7	CASSRGMEYEQYF	TGTGCCAGTTCGCGGGGAATGGAATACGAGCAGTACTTC
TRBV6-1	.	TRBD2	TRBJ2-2	CASSELAGGPGELFF	TGTGCCAGCAGTGAACTAGCGGGGGGGCCCGGGGAGCTGTTTTTT
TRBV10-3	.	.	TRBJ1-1	CAISESVGQSAEAFF	TGTGCCATCAGTGAGAGTGTCGGGCAGTCAGCTGAAGCTTTCTTT
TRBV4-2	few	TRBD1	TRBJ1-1	CASSQDLGQDTEAFF	TGTGCCAGCAGCCAAGATCTTGGACAGGACACTGAAGCTTTCTTT
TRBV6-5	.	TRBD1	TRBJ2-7	CASSYGRGPHEQYF	TGTGCCAGCAGTTATGGCAGGGGGCCCCACGAGCAGTACTTC
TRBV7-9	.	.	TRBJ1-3	CASSLSGGDSGNTIYF	TGTGCCAGCAGCTTATCCGGGGGGGACTCTGGAAACACCATATATTTT
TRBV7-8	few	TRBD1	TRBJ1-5	CASSSTGKGQPQHF	TGTGCCAGCAGCTCGACAGGGAAGGGGCAGCCCCAGCATTTT
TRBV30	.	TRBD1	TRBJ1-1	CAWGQGGRVTEAFF	TGTGCCTGGGGACAGGGGGGCCGTGTGACTGAAGCTTTCTTT
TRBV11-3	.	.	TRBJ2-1	CASSPGDGRSNEQFF	TGTGCCAGCAGCCCGGGGGACGGGAGAAGCAATGAGCAGTTCTTC
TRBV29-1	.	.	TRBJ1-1	CSAMKPETGGEAFF	TGCAGCGCTATGAAGCCGGAGACGGGGGGTGAAGCTTTCTTT
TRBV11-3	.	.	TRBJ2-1	CASSFQDEQFF	TGTGCCAGCAGCTTCCAGGATGAGCAGTTCTTC
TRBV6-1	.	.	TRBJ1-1	CASSARQEINTEAFF	TGTGCCAGCAGTGCACGACAGGAGATAAACACTGAAGCTTTCTTT
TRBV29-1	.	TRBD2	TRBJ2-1	CSVEGLGELEQFF	TGCAGCGTTGAGGGACTAGGGGAGCTGGAGCAGTTCTTC
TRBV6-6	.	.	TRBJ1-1	CASRARSGNTEAFF	TGTGCCAGCAGGGCCAGGTCCGGGAACACTGAAGCTTTCTTT
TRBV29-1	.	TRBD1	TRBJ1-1	CSGGKRGQSEAFF	TGCAGCGGGGGGAAAAGGGGGCAGTCTGAAGCTTTCTTT
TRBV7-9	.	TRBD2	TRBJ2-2	CASSLGSSGCEHRGAVF	TGTGCCAGCAGCTTAGGGTCTAGCGGGTGTGAACACCGGGGAGCTGTTTTT
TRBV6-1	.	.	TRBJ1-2	CASRHIGNYGYTF	TGTGCCAGCAGGCACATCGGGAACTATGGCTACACCTTC
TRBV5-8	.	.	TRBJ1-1	CASSLHIATEAFF	TGTGCCAGCAGCTTACACATCGCCACTGAAGCTTTCTTT
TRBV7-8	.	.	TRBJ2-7	CASSLGAASYEQYF	TGTGCCAGCAGCTTAGGTGCAGCCTCCTACGAGCAGTACTTC
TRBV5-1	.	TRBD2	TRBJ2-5	CASSLGASGGAETQYF	TGCGCCAGCAGCTTGGGGGCGAGCGGGGGGGCAGAGACCCAGTACTTC
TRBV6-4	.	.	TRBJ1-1	CASRNQPSEGEAFF	TGTGCCAGCCGCAACCAGCCGAGCGAGGGAGAAGCTTTCTTT